The rows below give T cell receptor beta chains drawn from one sample of a study of blood T cell repertoires in COVID-19. Produced via immunoSEQ multiplex PCR; TCRdb's table is partial and in-frame only. The sample consists of roughly 80,000 clones, about 80% of them appearing once. The sample taken for sequencing was peripheral blood. These receptors were collected from a man aged 45-65 years with acute or convalescent COVID-19. Each CDR3 is given with its conserved first and last residue. Fields, in order: J gene, V gene, clone size, D gene, CDR3 protein, CDR3 DNA. The D gene is left open where the match is weak. Rows give clone size only sometimes, using once, few, many, or a class for an expanded clone.

TRBJ2-5 | TRBV27 | - | TRBD1 | CASSLGAGTVVYF | TGTGCCAGCAGTTTAGGGGCCGGGACAGTCGTGTACTTC
TRBJ1-2 | TRBV12-3/TRBV12-4 | - | TRBD1 | CASSMGQGLGYTF | TGTGCCAGCAGCATGGGACAGGGCCTCGGCTACACCTTC
TRBJ1-6 | TRBV7-2 | - | - | CASSLDSSSYNSPLHF | TGTGCCAGCAGCCTGGACAGCTCCTCCTATAATTCACCCCTCCACTTT
TRBJ1-5 | TRBV7-2 | once | TRBD1 | CASSRLRVTGGVGNQPQHF | TGTGCCAGCAGCCGCCTCCGCGTGACAGGGGGCGTCGGCAATCAGCCCCAGCATTTT
TRBJ1-1 | TRBV18 | - | TRBD1 | CASSTGPRGTNAAFF | TGTGCCAGCTCGACGGGTCCCAGGGGGACAAATGCGGCTTTCTTT
TRBJ2-3 | TRBV5-4 | - | - | CASSSRTVSDTQYF | TGTGCCAGCAGCTCCAGGACTGTTTCAGATACGCAGTATTTT
TRBJ1-2 | TRBV27 | - | - | CASSFGGGGYTF | TGTGCCAGCAGTTTTGGGGGGGGTGGCTACACCTTC
TRBJ1-2 | TRBV19 | - | TRBD1 | CASQAWDSNYGYTF | TGTGCCAGTCAGGCTTGGGACAGCAACTATGGCTACACCTTC
TRBJ2-2 | TRBV4-3 | - | - | CASSQELNTGELFF | TGCGCCAGCAGCCAAGAACTGAACACCGGGGAGCTGTTTTTT
TRBJ2-1 | TRBV4-3 | - | TRBD1 | CASSQGQGSYNEQFF | TGCGCCAGCAGCCAAGGACAGGGGTCCTACAATGAGCAGTTCTTC
TRBJ1-1 | TRBV18 | few | TRBD1 | CASSPGQRQNTEAFF | TGTGCCAGCTCACCGGGACAGAGACAGAACACTGAAGCTTTCTTT
TRBJ2-1 | TRBV24-1 | - | - | CATSVPGNNEQFF | TGTGCCACCAGTGTACCAGGGAACAATGAGCAGTTCTTC
TRBJ1-4 | TRBV5-1 | few | - | CASSLSGTTSEKLFF | TGCGCCAGCAGCTTGTCCGGGACAACAAGCGAAAAACTGTTTTTT
TRBJ1-5 | TRBV19 | - | - | CASSYQGYSNQPQHF | TGTGCCAGTAGTTATCAGGGTTATAGCAATCAGCCCCAGCATTTT
TRBJ1-1 | TRBV28 | - | TRBD1 | CASTRQGAGDAEAFF | TGTGCCAGCACTCGACAGGGGGCCGGTGATGCTGAAGCTTTCTTT
TRBJ1-3 | TRBV7-2 | - | TRBD1 | CASSSGQTFGNTIYF | TGTGCCAGCAGCTCGGGACAGACTTTTGGAAACACCATATATTTT
TRBJ2-5 | TRBV14 | few | TRBD2 | CASSQGWTSGETQYF | TGTGCCAGCAGCCAAGGGTGGACTAGCGGGGAGACCCAGTACTTC
TRBJ1-6 | TRBV14 | - | - | CASSLLGTNSPLHF | TGTGCCAGCAGCCTTCTAGGAACCAATTCACCCCTCCACTTT
TRBJ2-3 | TRBV29-1 | - | - | CSVERGGDTQYF | TGCAGCGTTGAAAGGGGAGGAGATACGCAGTATTTT
TRBJ1-1 | TRBV20-1 | once | - | CSASRGGPNTEAFF | TGCAGTGCTAGTCGGGGTGGGCCCAACACTGAAGCTTTCTTT
TRBJ1-2 | TRBV28 | - | - | CASSLWTANYGYTF | TGTGCCAGCAGTTTATGGACAGCTAACTATGGCTACACCTTC
TRBJ1-4 | TRBV5-1 | - | TRBD1 | CASRLTGTGAEKLFF | TGCGCCAGCAGACTTACCGGGACAGGGGCCGAAAAACTGTTTTTT
TRBJ2-1 | TRBV2 | - | - | CASRQDVGNEQFF | TGTGCCAGTCGACAGGACGTAGGCAATGAGCAGTTCTTC
TRBJ2-2 | TRBV5-5 | - | TRBD1 | CASSWSGGTGELFF | TGTGCCAGCAGCTGGTCAGGGGGAACCGGGGAGCTGTTTTTT
TRBJ2-5 | TRBV10-1 | - | - | CASSESLGPRETQYF | TGCGCCAGCAGTGAGTCGTTGGGGCCCAGAGAGACCCAGTACTTC
TRBJ1-2 | TRBV29-1 | - | - | CSVEFSRDGYTF | TGCAGCGTTGAGTTTTCCAGGGATGGCTACACCTTC
TRBJ2-1 | TRBV28 | - | - | CASSLTTALLMGYNEQFF | TGTGCCAGCAGTTTAACGACAGCCCTGCTGATGGGGTACAATGAGCAGTTCTTC
TRBJ1-1 | TRBV9 | - | - | CASSVDWDLGLNTEAFF | TGTGCCAGCAGCGTCGATTGGGACTTAGGGCTGAACACTGAAGCTTTCTTT
TRBJ2-6 | TRBV5-1 | - | TRBD1 | CASSQSTGGGGANVLTF | TGCGCCAGCAGCCAAAGTACAGGGGGAGGTGGGGCCAACGTCCTGACTTTC
TRBJ1-2 | TRBV28 | - | - | CASSLGGGPDYGYTF | TGTGCCAGCAGCCTGGGGGGGGGCCCGGACTATGGCTACACCTTC
TRBJ2-2 | TRBV7-3 | - | - | CASSFSTAGELFF | TGTGCCAGCAGCTTTTCTACAGCCGGGGAGCTGTTTTTT
TRBJ2-3 | TRBV2 | - | - | CASGAPSYTQYF | TGTGCCAGCGGTGCTCCTTCGTATACGCAGTATTTT
TRBJ2-7 | TRBV15 | few | - | CATSRESTYEQYF | TGTGCCACCAGCAGAGAGTCCACCTACGAGCAGTACTTC
TRBJ1-3 | TRBV7-3 | few | - | CASSHGARGNTIYF | TGTGCCAGCAGCCACGGAGCGAGGGGAAACACCATATATTTT
TRBJ2-5 | TRBV7-9 | few | TRBD1 | CASSARDRGLLFQETQYF | TGTGCCAGCAGCGCAAGGGACAGGGGGCTTTTGTTCCAAGAGACCCAGTACTTC
TRBJ2-2 | TRBV5-1 | - | TRBD2 | CASSTDPWGLAGVLFF | TGCGCCAGCAGCACAGACCCTTGGGGCCTGGCGGGAGTGTTGTTTTTT
TRBJ2-7 | TRBV19 | - | TRBD1 | CASTLGGQGAYEQYF | TGTGCCAGTACCCTAGGTGGACAGGGAGCCTACGAGCAGTACTTC
TRBJ1-3 | TRBV7-2 | - | TRBD1 | CASSPALGTGGGNTIYF | TGTGCCAGCAGCCCAGCACTAGGGACAGGGGGTGGAAACACCATATATTTT
TRBJ2-7 | TRBV6-2/TRBV6-3 | few | - | CASSWTDTGSEQYF | TGTGCCAGCAGTTGGACTGACACCGGGAGCGAGCAGTACTTC
TRBJ1-1 | TRBV6-5 | - | TRBD1 | CASSPGTGGTKAFF | TGTGCCAGCAGCCCCGGGACAGGGGGTACAAAAGCTTTCTTT
TRBJ2-5 | TRBV7-2 | once | - | CASSLSKQGHLGTQYF | TGTGCCAGCAGCTTATCAAAACAGGGCCACCTAGGGACCCAGTACTTC
TRBJ2-7 | TRBV5-4 | - | - | CASSWGPGASDEQYF | TGTGCCAGCAGCTGGGGACCCGGGGCTAGCGACGAGCAGTACTTC
TRBJ2-1 | TRBV4-3 | - | - | CASSQDMGGGYNEQFF | TGCGCCAGCAGCCAAGACATGGGGGGAGGCTACAATGAGCAGTTCTTC
TRBJ1-2 | TRBV19 | - | - | CASSLGGVAGNGGYTF | TGTGCCAGTAGTTTGGGGGGCGTAGCGGGCAACGGCGGCTACACCTTC
TRBJ2-1 | TRBV7-2 | - | TRBD2 | CASSLRGLAGNEQFF | TGTGCCAGCAGCTTAAGGGGACTAGCTGGCAATGAGCAGTTCTTC
TRBJ2-5 | TRBV7-3 | - | TRBD2 | CASSQSAGEGETQYF | TGTGCCAGCAGCCAATCAGCGGGAGAAGGGGAGACCCAGTACTTC
TRBJ2-2 | TRBV7-3 | - | - | CASSSLRGELFF | TGTGCCAGCAGCTCCCTCCGCGGGGAGCTGTTTTTT
TRBJ1-3 | TRBV9 | - | - | CASSPFGNTIYF | TGTGCCAGCAGCCCTTTTGGAAACACCATATATTTT
TRBJ1-1 | TRBV10-2 | - | - | CASRETGTTEAFF | TGCGCCAGCAGGGAGACAGGAACCACTGAAGCTTTCTTT
TRBJ2-7 | TRBV4-2 | - | - | CASSQEGRAYEQYF | TGTGCCAGCAGCCAAGAAGGCAGGGCTTACGAGCAGTACTTC
TRBJ2-6 | TRBV6-2/TRBV6-3 | - | - | CASSYPRGSGANVLTF | TGTGCCAGCAGTTACCCACGGGGCTCTGGGGCCAACGTCCTGACTTTC
TRBJ1-1 | TRBV18 | few | TRBD1 | CASSLGQGVTEAFF | TGTGCCAGCTCCCTCGGACAGGGAGTCACTGAAGCTTTCTTT